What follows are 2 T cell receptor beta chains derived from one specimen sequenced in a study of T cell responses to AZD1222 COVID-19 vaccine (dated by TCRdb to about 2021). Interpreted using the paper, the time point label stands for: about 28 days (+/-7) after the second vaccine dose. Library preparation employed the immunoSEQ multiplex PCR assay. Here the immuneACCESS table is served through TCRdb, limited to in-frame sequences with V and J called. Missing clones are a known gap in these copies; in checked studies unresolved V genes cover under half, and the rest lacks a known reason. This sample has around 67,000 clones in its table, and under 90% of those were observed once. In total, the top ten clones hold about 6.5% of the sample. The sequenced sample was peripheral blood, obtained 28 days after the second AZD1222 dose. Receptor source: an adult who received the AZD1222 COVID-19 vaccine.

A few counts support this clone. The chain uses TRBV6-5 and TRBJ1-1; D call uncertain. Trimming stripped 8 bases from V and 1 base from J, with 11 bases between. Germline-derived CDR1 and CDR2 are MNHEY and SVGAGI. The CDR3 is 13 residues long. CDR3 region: CASRASTNTEAFF. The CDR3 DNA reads TGTGCCAGCCGGGCGAGCACGAACACTGAAGCTTTCTTT.

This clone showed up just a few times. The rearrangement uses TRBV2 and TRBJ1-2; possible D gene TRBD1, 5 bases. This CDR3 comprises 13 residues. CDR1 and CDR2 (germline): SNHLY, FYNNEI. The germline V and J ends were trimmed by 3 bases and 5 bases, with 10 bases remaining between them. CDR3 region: CASSDGGEYGYTF. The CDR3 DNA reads TGTGCCAGCAGTGATGGAGGGGAATATGGCTACACCTTC.